Listed below are T cell receptor beta chains from one sample, sequenced in a study of shared clonotypes between healthy human individuals. Libraries were prepared by immunoSEQ multiplex PCR; TCRdb keeps only in-frame clonotypes and omits some of them. The data contain about 2 million clones, about 95% of them singletons. Specimen: naive CD8+ T cells sorted from blood. The source of these receptors is a man younger than 35 in good health. The CDR3 runs from the conserved cysteine through the conserved F or W. D genes are given only for firm matches. Not every row has a clone size; where given, it reads once, few, many or a size class.

V gene	J gene	clone size	D gene	CDR3 DNA	CDR3 protein
TRBV7-9	TRBJ2-7	NA	NA	TGTGCCAGCAGCCCTGGGGGGGCATCCTACGAGCAGTACTTC	CASSPGGASYEQYF
TRBV5-1	TRBJ1-6	few	NA	TGCGCCAGCAGCTCCACTATCAGTCCTGCTAATTCACCCCTCCACTTT	CASSSTISPANSPLHF
TRBV7-6	TRBJ2-1	NA	TRBD1	TGTGCCAGCAGCTTAGAGATCGGACAGGGGGTGGATGAGCAGTTCTTC	CASSLEIGQGVDEQFF
TRBV7-9	TRBJ1-2	once	NA	TGTGCCAGCAGCCGACAGATCGACTATGGCTACACCTTC	CASSRQIDYGYTF
TRBV28	TRBJ2-7	NA	NA	TGTGCCAGCATCACCCGGGGGCCCGGGCACGAGCAGTACTTC	CASITRGPGHEQYF
TRBV19	TRBJ2-7	NA	TRBD1	TGTGCCAGTAGCACAGGGGGACCCTACGAGCAGTACTTC	CASSTGGPYEQYF
TRBV5-4	TRBJ1-1	NA	NA	TGTGCCAGCAGCCCGGTGGGAGAAGAAGCTTTCTTT	CASSPVGEEAFF
TRBV5-6	TRBJ1-2	NA	NA	TGTGCCAGCAGCTTGGCCGAAGGGTCGTACGGGTTCATAGATGGCTACACCTTC	CASSLAEGSYGFIDGYTF
TRBV4-3	TRBJ2-3	NA	NA	TGCGCCAGCAGCCCCGAGTTGACAGATACGCAGTATTTT	CASSPELTDTQYF
TRBV11-3	TRBJ2-2	NA	TRBD1	TGTGCCAGCAGCTTAGGTGGGACAGGGGCGACCGGGGAGCTGTTTTTT	CASSLGGTGATGELFF
TRBV7-9	TRBJ1-1	NA	NA	TGTGCCAGCAGCTTAGGACGCCCAGGGTGGAGTGAAGCTTTCTTT	CASSLGRPGWSEAFF
TRBV19	TRBJ1-1	NA	NA	TGTTCCACAAGTCAGAACACTGAAGCTTTCTTT	CSTSQNTEAFF
TRBV6-5	TRBJ2-1	NA	TRBD2	TGTGCCAGCAGTTACACTAGCGGGGGTAGGAATGAGCAGTTCTTC	CASSYTSGGRNEQFF
TRBV29-1	TRBJ2-2	once	NA	TGCAGCGTTGAAGTCCTGTCCGGGGAGCTGTTTTTT	CSVEVLSGELFF
TRBV2	TRBJ2-6	NA	TRBD1	TGTGCCAGCAGTGAAGATACGACAGGGTCGACTGGGGCCAACGTCCTGACTTTC	CASSEDTTGSTGANVLTF
TRBV29-1	TRBJ2-1	once	TRBD1	TGCAGCGCCGGGACAGTCTCCTACAATGAGCAGTTCTTC	CSAGTVSYNEQFF
TRBV7-9	TRBJ2-7	NA	NA	TGTGCCAGCAGTCGATATGACACCTCCTACGAGCAGTACTTC	CASSRYDTSYEQYF
TRBV5-1	TRBJ1-2	NA	NA	TGCGCCAGCAGCTTGGATTGGGGTTCCAATGGCTACACCTTC	CASSLDWGSNGYTF
TRBV7-9	TRBJ2-7	NA	TRBD2	TGTGCCAGCAGCCCAGGGTTAGCGGGAGCCTACGAGCAGTACTTC	CASSPGLAGAYEQYF
TRBV29-1	TRBJ2-2	NA	NA	TGCAGCGTTGCCCACGCGAACACCGGGGAGCTGTTTTTT	CSVAHANTGELFF
TRBV11-2	TRBJ1-1	NA	NA	TGTGCCAGCAGCTTTGACCAAGGAAGGGTCACTGAAGCTTTCTTT	CASSFDQGRVTEAFF
TRBV30	TRBJ2-3	NA	NA	TGTGCCTGGAGTGAAGGGGGAACGCAGTATTTT	CAWSEGGTQYF
TRBV11-2	TRBJ2-3	NA	NA	TGTGCCAGCAGCGGATGGGACGAATCTATCCCCTTCGTTCCAGATACGCAGTATTTT	CASSGWDESIPFVPDTQYF
TRBV14	TRBJ2-7	NA	TRBD2	TGTGCCAGCAGCCAAGACACAGCGGGGGCCTACGAGCAGTACTTC	CASSQDTAGAYEQYF
TRBV28	TRBJ2-1	NA	TRBD2	TGTGCCAGCAGTTTACGATGGACTAGCGGGGGGGCCGGCTCCTACAATGAGCAGTTCTTC	CASSLRWTSGGAGSYNEQFF
TRBV15	TRBJ2-7	NA	TRBD1	TGTGCCACCAGCCGGGACAGGTCCTACGAGCAGTACTTC	CATSRDRSYEQYF
TRBV6-5	TRBJ1-1	once	NA	TGTGCCAGCTCTGCCAGGCCATTAAACACTGAAGCTTTCTTT	CASSARPLNTEAFF
TRBV6-5	TRBJ2-7	NA	NA	TGTGCCAGCAGTTACTCGAAAGGCTACGAGCAGTACTTC	CASSYSKGYEQYF
TRBV5-4	TRBJ2-3	NA	NA	TGTGCCAGCAGCCCCGGAGGGGATACGCAGTATTTT	CASSPGGDTQYF
TRBV29-1	TRBJ2-2	NA	NA	TGCAGCGTTGAAAAGCCGCAATTCACCGGGGAGCTGTTTTTT	CSVEKPQFTGELFF
TRBV30	TRBJ2-1	NA	TRBD2	TGTGCCTGGAGTCTCTCTAGCGGAAATGAGCAGTTCTTC	CAWSLSSGNEQFF
TRBV6-5	TRBJ1-5	NA	TRBD1	TGTGCCAGCAGCCAGGGGGCCAGCAATCAGCCCCAGCATTTT	CASSQGASNQPQHF
TRBV6-1	TRBJ2-3	NA	TRBD1	TGTGCCAGCACCTATACAAGGGGGCAAACAGATACGCAGTATTTT	CASTYTRGQTDTQYF
TRBV28	TRBJ2-7	NA	NA	TGTGCCAGCAGCCGAATCCCCCGGGAATACGAGCAGTACTTC	CASSRIPREYEQYF
TRBV5-4	TRBJ2-7	NA	TRBD1	TGTGCCAGCAGCCCGACCGGGACAGGGGGCTCCGAGCAGTACTTC	CASSPTGTGGSEQYF
TRBV4-3	TRBJ2-3	NA	TRBD2	TGCGCCAGCAGCCGCCTACTAGCGGGAGGTGATACGCAGTATTTT	CASSRLLAGGDTQYF
TRBV6-6	TRBJ1-6	NA	TRBD1	TGTGCCAGCAGTACCGGGACAGGGGATTCACCCCTCCACTTT	CASSTGTGDSPLHF
TRBV19	TRBJ1-5	NA	TRBD1	TGTGCCAGTAGTATGGGACAGGGTCTCAATCAGCCCCAGCATTTT	CASSMGQGLNQPQHF
TRBV6-6	TRBJ1-1	once	NA	TGTGCCAGCATTGAGGGGCTATACACTGAAACTTTCTTT	CASIEGLYTETFF
TRBV7-9	TRBJ1-1	NA	NA	TGTGCCAGCAGCTTACTGAGGGGTGGTCACACTGAAGCTTTCTTT	CASSLLRGGHTEAFF
TRBV6-1	TRBJ2-2	once	NA	TGTGCCAGCAGTGAAAACGTAGGAGGTACCGGGGAGCTGTTTTTT	CASSENVGGTGELFF
TRBV5-1	TRBJ2-6	NA	TRBD1	TGCGCCAGCAGCCCGGGACAGGGGACGAACTCTGGGGCCAACGTCCTGACTTTC	CASSPGQGTNSGANVLTF
TRBV6-1	TRBJ2-3	NA	TRBD2	TGTGCCAGCAGTGAAACTAGCGGGGGCGAGGAAGATACGCAGTATTTT	CASSETSGGEEDTQYF
TRBV6-1	TRBJ1-2	once	NA	TGTGCCAGCAGGGAACAGGGAGACTATGGCTACACCTTC	CASREQGDYGYTF
TRBV2	TRBJ2-5	NA	NA	TGTGCCAGCAGTGAAGAAGCGTGGAATGCCTTAGGTTCCCGAGAGACCCAGTACTTC	CASSEEAWNALGSRETQYF
TRBV27	TRBJ2-3	NA	NA	TGTGCCAGCAGTTCCATTCGGGGGAGTATAGATACGCAGTATTTT	CASSSIRGSIDTQYF
TRBV27	TRBJ2-2	NA	NA	TGTGCCAGCAGTCCCTGGACTCAATCCGGGGAGCTGTTTTTT	CASSPWTQSGELFF
TRBV28	TRBJ1-6	NA	TRBD1	TGTGCCAGCAGTTTAAGGCCCCCTTGGACAGGGGAAAATTCACCCCTCCACTTT	CASSLRPPWTGENSPLHF
TRBV11-2	TRBJ2-1	NA	NA	TGTGCCAGCAGCTTGCAGGGGACGGATGAGCAGTTCTTC	CASSLQGTDEQFF
TRBV4-3	TRBJ2-3	NA	TRBD2	TGCGCCAGCAGCCAAGACGGGACTAGCGAGGGAGTCACAGATACGCAGTATTTT	CASSQDGTSEGVTDTQYF
TRBV4-1	TRBJ2-7	NA	TRBD1	TGCGCCAGCAGCCACACGACCACAGGGGGAGTCTACTACGAGCAGTACTTC	CASSHTTTGGVYYEQYF
TRBV2	TRBJ2-2	NA	NA	TGTGCCAGCAGTGAAGATCCCGGGGGGCGCCCCGGGGAGCTGTTTTTT	CASSEDPGGRPGELFF
TRBV27	TRBJ2-7	NA	NA	TGTGCCAGCAGCCTACTCGGGCTGCACGAGCAGTACTTC	CASSLLGLHEQYF